These 23 T cell receptor beta chains came from one sample sequenced in a study of blood T cell repertoires in COVID-19. The assay was immunoSEQ multiplex PCR, and TCRdb's table has in-frame clones only and misses some. This table holds about 170,000 clones, approximately 91% found once. Input material: peripheral blood. These receptor sequences come from a man aged 18 to 30 with COVID-19, enrolled during active disease.

The chain recombines TRBV7-9 with TRBJ2-7, with 10 positions matching TRBD1. Germline CDR1 and CDR2: SEHNR and FQNEAQ (reference sequence). CDR3 length: 16 amino acids. Trimming took 4 bases from V and 2 from J; bases not matched to a gene: 8. The CDR3 DNA reads TGTGCCAGCAGCTCCCCTTGGGGACAGGGGACCTACGAGCAGTACTTC. Residues: CASSSPWGQGTYEQYF.

The J gene is TRBJ1-5, the V gene TRBV18, with 10 bases aligning to TRBD1. This CDR3 has 14 residues. Germline CDR1 reads KGHSH; CDR2 reads LQKENI. The J segment lost 6 bases and the V segment lost 4 bases, leaving 3 bases of the junction unmatched. The CDR3 DNA is TGTGCCAGCTCACAGACAGGGGGCACTCAGCCCCAGCATTTT. Its translation: CASSQTGGTQPQHF.

The V gene is TRBV4-1, the J gene TRBJ1-1; 8 bases are shared with TRBD1. Per germline, CDR1 MGHRA and CDR2 YSYEKL. CDR3 size: 14 residues. V was clipped by 0 bases and J by 5 bases; unmatched bases: 2. The CDR3 DNA reads as TGCGCCAGCAGCCAAGATTGGGACAGGACTGAAGCTTTCTTT. Translated, it gives CASSQDWDRTEAFF.

The chain has TRBV28 and TRBJ2-7; the D gene is possibly TRBD2 (6 bases). This CDR3 contains 12 residues. V was pared by 11 bases and J by 7 bases, with 18 bases between. The germline CDR1 and CDR2 sequences are MDHEN and SYDVKM. The CDR3 loop reads CAGEGVGGEQYF. In DNA form, the CDR3 reads TGTGCCGGCGAGGGTGTTGGAGGGGAGCAGTACTTC.

The chain carries TRBV11-3 and TRBJ1-1; the match to TRBD1 covers 9 bases. This CDR3 comprises 12 residues. CDR1 and CDR2 from the germline V gene are SGHNT and YENEEA. V shed 4 bases and J 11 bases; nucleotides not matched to a gene: 5. In nucleotides, the CDR3 is TGTGCCAGCAGCTCGACAGGGGGTTTGGCTTTCTTT. Translated, it gives CASSSTGGLAFF.

The J gene is TRBJ2-5, the V gene TRBV24-1, with 9 positions matching TRBD1. CDR3 size: 15 residues. V was pared by 4 bases and J by 5 bases, with 7 bases of the junction left unmatched. Germline CDR1 and CDR2: KGHDR and SFDVKD. CDR3 sequence: CATSDPQGARETQYF. In DNA form, the CDR3 reads TGTGCCACCAGTGACCCACAGGGGGCTCGGGAGACCCAGTACTTC.

The chain recombines TRBV19 with TRBJ2-5, with 7 bases fitting TRBD1. This CDR3 spans 16 amino acids. Germline-derived CDR1 and CDR2 are LNHDA and SQIVND (reference sequence). Trimming took 4 bases from V and 5 from J; bases not matched to a gene: 13. CDR3 sequence reads: CASSNVPGQTTETQYF. CDR3 coding DNA: TGTGCCAGTAGTAATGTCCCGGGACAGACGACGGAGACCCAGTACTTC. Based on the CDR3 plus reference TRBV19 and TRBJ2-5, the full variable domain is DGGITQSPKYLFRKEGQNVTLSCEQNLNHDAMYWYRQDPGQGLRLIYYSQIVNDFQKGDIAEGYSVSREKKESFPLTVTSAQKNPTAFYLCASSNVPGQTTETQYFGPGTRLLVL.

V usage is TRBV5-6 and J usage is TRBJ2-7, with D perhaps matching TRBD1 (5 bases). There are 13 residues in the CDR3. Germline V gene data show CDR1 as SGHDT and CDR2 as YYEEEE. Trimming cost V 0 bases and J 3 bases, with 7 bases left between them. CDR3: CASSLVQGYEQYF. The CDR3 region has the DNA TGTGCCAGCAGCTTGGTGCAGGGCTACGAGCAGTACTTC. The whole variable domain, remainder taken from reference TRBV5-6 and TRBJ2-7, is DAGVTQSPTHLIKTRGQQVTLRCSPKSGHDTVSWYQQALGQGPQFIFQYYEEEERQRGNFPDRFSGHQFPNYSSELNVNALLLGDSALYLCASSLVQGYEQYFGPGTRLTVT.

This clone is a singleton in its sample. Other DNA sequences from this sample encode an identical CDR3 as well. The chain carries TRBV15 and TRBJ2-7, with a weak D call TRBD2 (5 bases). V gave up 0 bases and J gave up 0 bases, with 6 bases separating them. This CDR3 comprises 14 residues. Germline CDR1 is LNHNV and CDR2 is YYDKDF (reference sequence). DNA of the CDR3: TGTGCCACCAGCAGAGATCGGGGCTCCTACGAGCAGTACTTC. The encoded protein is CATSRDRGSYEQYF.

The gene calls are TRBV24-1 and TRBJ2-7; 10 bases align to TRBD2. CDR3 length: 15 amino acids. Germline values: CDR1 KGHDR, CDR2 SFDVKD. The V gene end was trimmed by 5 bases and the J gene end by 1 base; junction bases not matched to a gene: 4. CDR3 sequence reads: CATSALAGESYEQYF. The CDR3 bases are TGTGCCACCAGTGCCCTAGCGGGAGAATCCTACGAGCAGTACTTC.

The genes are TRBV10-2 and TRBJ2-1; 8 bases line up with TRBD2. The germline gives CDR1 WSHSY, CDR2 SAAADI. This CDR3 spans 16 amino acids. The ends lost 4 bases at V and 4 bases at J; junction bases unmatched: 9. The DNA of the CDR3 is TGCGCCAGCAGTGGTACTAGCGGCTCACTATACAATGAGCAGTTCTTC. Its protein is CASSGTSGSLYNEQFF.

The V gene is TRBV7-2, the J gene TRBJ1-6; the D gene is possibly TRBD1 (6 bases). The CDR3 contains 17 residues. Trimming stripped 0 bases from V and 7 bases from J, with 16 bases between. Germline V gene data show CDR1 as SGHTA and CDR2 as FQGNSA. The CDR3 region is CASSLALQGRGNSPLHF. In DNA form, the CDR3 reads TGTGCCAGCAGCTTAGCCTTACAGGGCAGGGGAAATTCACCCCTCCACTTT.

J is TRBJ2-7 and V is TRBV15; possibly TRBD1 for D (6 bases). V lost 5 bases and J 3 bases, leaving 14 bases between the germline ends. CDR3 length: 14 amino acids. CDR1 and CDR2 (germline): LNHNV, YYDKDF (reference sequence). CDR3 sequence (DNA): TGTGCCACCAGCGGTCGGACAGACGACTACGAGCAGTACTTC. Translation: CATSGRTDDYEQYF. Full variable domain (remainder filled in from reference TRBV15 and TRBJ2-7): DAMVIQNPRYQVTQFGKPVTLSCSQTLNHNVMYWYQQKSSQAPKLLFHYYDKDFNNEADTPDNFQSRRPNTSFCFLDIRSPGLGDTAMYLCATSGRTDDYEQYFGPGTRLTVT.

CDR3: CASSITRTGRLLSTDTQYF. The CDR3 DNA is TGTGCCAGTAGTATAACTCGGACAGGTAGACTGCTTAGCACAGATACGCAGTATTTT. The chain is built from TRBV19 and TRBJ2-3; 7 nucleotides match TRBD1. CDR3 length equals 19 residues. The V segment lost 2 bases and the J segment 0 bases; nucleotides outside the gene matches: 14. CDR1 and CDR2 (germline): LNHDA, SQIVND (reference sequence).

This clone was recorded only once. The chain joins TRBV18 to TRBJ2-3; the match to TRBD2 covers 12 bases. V was clipped by 6 bases and J by 6 bases; unmatched bases: 10. Germline V gene lookup returns CDR1 KGHSH and CDR2 LQKENI. CDR3 length: 16 amino acids. The CDR3 sequence: CASSPGLAGWGDTQYF. CDR3 DNA sequence: TGTGCCAGCTCTCCCGGACTAGCGGGATGGGGGGATACGCAGTATTTT.

V is TRBV9 and J is TRBJ2-7; TRBD1 agrees at 7 bases. V lost 3 bases to trimming and J lost 6 bases; unmatched junction nucleotides: 6. CDR3 length: 13 residues. Germline V gene lookup returns CDR1 SGDLS and CDR2 YYNGEE. The CDR3 loop reads CASSAKHRGEQYF. The CDR3 bases are TGTGCCAGCAGCGCCAAACACAGGGGCGAGCAGTACTTC.

The CDR3 region is CASSKIPRSANTEAFF. CDR3 coding DNA: TGTGCCAGCAGCAAGATTCCCCGGAGTGCGAACACTGAAGCTTTCTTT. V and J are TRBV21-1 and TRBJ1-1. TRBV21-1 is a documented pseudogene. There are 16 residues in the CDR3.

The V gene is TRBV18, the J gene TRBJ2-5; D possibly corresponds to TRBD2 (6 bases). Germline-derived CDR1 and CDR2 are KGHSH and LQKENI. The CDR3 extends over 16 amino acids. With 1 base removed from V and 1 base from J, the gap between germline ends came to 13 bases. The CDR3 region is CASSPLPEGFQETQYF. The CDR3 DNA reads TGTGCCAGCTCACCACTCCCGGAGGGGTTCCAAGAGACCCAGTACTTC. Using reference TRBV18 and TRBJ2-5 for the parts outside the CDR3, the full variable domain is NAGVMQNPRHLVRRRGQEARLRCSPMKGHSHVYWYRQLPEEGLKFMVYLQKENIIDESGMPKERFSAEFPKEGPSILRIQQVVRGDSAAYFCASSPLPEGFQETQYFGPGTRLLVL.

This chain uses TRBV18 with TRBJ1-1; TRBD1 agrees at 7 bases. Germline trimming cut 5 bases from V and 5 bases from J; bases unmatched to any gene: 8. The CDR3 spans 14 residues. Germline V lookup: CDR1 KGHSH, CDR2 LQKENI. The CDR3 nucleotides are TGTGCCAGCTCAGCAACAGGGGCGAGGACTGAAGCTTTCTTT. It encodes CASSATGARTEAFF.

The chain couples TRBV27 to TRBJ2-2; 13 bases fit TRBD2. Germline assignment: CDR1 MNHEY and CDR2 SMNVEV (reference sequence). V lost 7 bases to trimming and J lost 9 bases; unmatched junction nucleotides: 8. The CDR3 is 15 amino acids. CDR3 in amino acids: CASTAGLAGARELFF. CDR3 bases: TGTGCCAGCACAGCCGGACTAGCGGGAGCCCGGGAGCTGTTTTTT.

The genes are TRBV18 and TRBJ2-7, with 7 bases matching TRBD2. CDR3 size: 15 residues. Germline CDR1 is KGHSH and CDR2 is LQKENI. Trimming cost V 5 bases and J 3 bases; bases outside gene matches: 10. CDR3 residues: CASSYLGRVVYEQYF. The CDR3 DNA follows: TGTGCCAGCTCATACCTAGGGAGGGTGGTCTACGAGCAGTACTTC.

The chain couples TRBV28 to TRBJ1-5; D not certain. The CDR3 is made up of 14 amino acids. Per germline, CDR1 MDHEN and CDR2 SYDVKM. V lost 6 bases to trimming and J lost 0 bases, with 9 bases between them. The CDR3 spells CASRVRGSNQPQHF. The CDR3 bases are TGTGCCAGCAGGGTGCGGGGTAGCAATCAGCCCCAGCATTTT.

The CDR3 bases are TGCAGCGCCTCAGACAGAAGCTCCTACGAGCAGTACTTC. Translated, it gives CSASDRSSYEQYF. The chain employs TRBV29-1 and TRBJ2-7, with D tentatively TRBD1 (5 bases). The CDR3 extends over 13 amino acids. The V end lost 7 bases, the J end lost 0 bases, and 13 bases lay between the germline ends. CDR1 and CDR2 (germline): SQVTM, ANQGSEA.